This T cell receptor beta chain was found in a study of shared clonotypes between healthy human individuals. Worth noting for this clone: Its antigen is not identified.

Study-wide results and limits: Four donors shared approximately 5% of their naive CD4 clonotypes. It was the non-shared clonotypes that had lower generation probabilities than clonotypes shared by all four donors.

The study drew all its donors from Caucasian adults living in Nashville, Tennessee. A CD45RA-negative memory subset and a CD45RA+ naive subset were separated from the CD4+ cells. The CDR3 spans 13 residues. Deletions cut 6 bases from V and 2 bases from J, with 10 bases between. In germline, CDR1 is SGHRS, CDR2 YFSETQ. The method was immunoSEQ multiplex PCR; TCRdb's version includes in-frame clones alone and lacks a portion of them. The table records roughly 1,000,000 clones, 78% of them present only once. Material for sequencing was memory CD4+ T cells from PBMCs. Subset described: CD45RA-negative fraction. This TCR was recovered from a man younger than 30 in good health. Some clones in this sample may be carry-over from other donors' samples. The chain links TRBV5-1 to TRBJ2-3, with D unresolved. The CDR3: CASTWQTTDTQYF. In DNA, the CDR3 is TGCGCCAGCACTTGGCAGACCACAGATACGCAGTATTTT.